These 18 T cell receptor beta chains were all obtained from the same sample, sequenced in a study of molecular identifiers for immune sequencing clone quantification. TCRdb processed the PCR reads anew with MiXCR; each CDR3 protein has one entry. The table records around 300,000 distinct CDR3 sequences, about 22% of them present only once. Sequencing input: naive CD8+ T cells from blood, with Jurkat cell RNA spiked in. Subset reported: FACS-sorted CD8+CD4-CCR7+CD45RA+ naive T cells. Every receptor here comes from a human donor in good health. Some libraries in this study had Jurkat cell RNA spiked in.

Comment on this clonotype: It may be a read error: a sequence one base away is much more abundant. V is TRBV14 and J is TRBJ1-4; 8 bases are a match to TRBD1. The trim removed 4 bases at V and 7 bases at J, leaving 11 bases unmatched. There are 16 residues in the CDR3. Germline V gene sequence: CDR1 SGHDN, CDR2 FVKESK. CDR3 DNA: TGTGCCAGCAGCCCTCTTGCGGACAGGGACTTTGAAAAACTGTTTTTT. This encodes CASSPLADRDFEKLFF. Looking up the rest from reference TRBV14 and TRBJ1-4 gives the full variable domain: EAGVTQFPSHSVIEKGQTVTLRCDPISGHDNLYWYRRVMGKEIKFLLHFVKESKQDESGMPNNRFLAERTGGTYSTLKVQPAELEDSGVYFCASSPLADRDFEKLFFGSGTQLSVL.

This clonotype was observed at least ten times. The CDR3 sequence: CASSTAPGEDEQYF. CDR3 in DNA: TGTGCCAGCAGCACCGCCCCAGGGGAGGACGAGCAGTACTTC. The V gene is TRBV7-6, the J gene TRBJ2-7; either TRBD1 or TRBD2 may fit D (6 bases each). Trimming removed 5 bases at V and 5 bases at J, with 16 bases between. CDR1 is SGHVS and CDR2 is FNYEAQ in the germline V gene. This CDR3 region has 14 residues.

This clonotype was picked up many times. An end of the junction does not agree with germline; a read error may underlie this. The CDR3, as DNA: TGCGCCAGCAGCCAAGATCGGGGTCGCGAGCAGTACTTC. It yields the protein CASSQDRGREQYF. The chain combines TRBV14 with TRBJ2-7; TRBD2 is a possible D gene (5 bases). Germline CDR1 is SGHDN and CDR2 is FVKESK. This CDR3 spans 13 amino acids.

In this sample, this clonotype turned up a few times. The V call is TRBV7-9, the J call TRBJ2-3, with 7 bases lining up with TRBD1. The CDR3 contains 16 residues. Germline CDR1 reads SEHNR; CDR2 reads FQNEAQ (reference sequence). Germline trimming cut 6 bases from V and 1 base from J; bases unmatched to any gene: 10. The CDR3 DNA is TGTGCCAGCAGACAAGGGGGCAGGGGTGGCACAGATACGCAGTATTTT. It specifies CASRQGGRGGTDTQYF.

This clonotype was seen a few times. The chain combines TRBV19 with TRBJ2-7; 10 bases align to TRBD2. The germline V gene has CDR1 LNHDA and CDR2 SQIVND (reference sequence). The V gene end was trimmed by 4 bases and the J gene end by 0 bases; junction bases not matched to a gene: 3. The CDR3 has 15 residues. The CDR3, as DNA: TGTGCCAGTAGTACCGCTAGCGGGAGCTCCTACGAGCAGTACTTC. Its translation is CASSTASGSSYEQYF.

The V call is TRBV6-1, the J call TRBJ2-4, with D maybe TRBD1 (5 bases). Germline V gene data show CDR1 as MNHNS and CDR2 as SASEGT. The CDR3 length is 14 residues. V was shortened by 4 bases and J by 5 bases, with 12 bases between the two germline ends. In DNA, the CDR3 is TGTGCCAGCAGTGCCTGGCAGGGTCAAAACATTCAGTACTTC. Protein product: CASSAWQGQNIQYF.

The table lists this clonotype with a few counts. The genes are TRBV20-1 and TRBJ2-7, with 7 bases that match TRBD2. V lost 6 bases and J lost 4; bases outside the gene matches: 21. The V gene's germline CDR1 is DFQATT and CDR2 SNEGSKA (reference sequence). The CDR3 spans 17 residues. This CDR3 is CSARFQTSWTRSYEQYF. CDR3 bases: TGCAGTGCACGATTCCAGACTAGCTGGACTCGAAGTTACGAGCAGTACTTC.

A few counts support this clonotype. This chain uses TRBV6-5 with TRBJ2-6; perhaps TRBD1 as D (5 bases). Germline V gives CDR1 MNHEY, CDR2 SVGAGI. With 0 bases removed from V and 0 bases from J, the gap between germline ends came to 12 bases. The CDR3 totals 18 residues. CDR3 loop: CASSYSTAYYSGANVLTF. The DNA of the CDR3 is TGTGCCAGCAGTTACTCGACAGCTTATTACTCTGGGGCCAACGTCCTGACTTTC.

The CDR3 DNA sequence: TGTGCCAGCAGCTTGGCGACAGCCCAAGAGACCCAGTACTTC. This translates into CASSLATAQETQYF. The V call is TRBV7-8, the J call TRBJ2-5, with D possibly TRBD1 on 5 matching bases. CDR1 is SGHVS and CDR2 is FQNEAQ in the germline V gene. The CDR3 length is 14 residues. The V gene lost 3 bases and the J gene lost 1 base, with 9 bases spanning the gap.

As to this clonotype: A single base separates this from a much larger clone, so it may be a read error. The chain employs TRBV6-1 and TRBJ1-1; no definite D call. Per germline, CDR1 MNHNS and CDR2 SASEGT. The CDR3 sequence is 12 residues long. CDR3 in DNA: TGTGCCGGCAGCAACTCTAACACTGAAGCTTTCTTT. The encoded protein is CAGSNSNTEAFF.

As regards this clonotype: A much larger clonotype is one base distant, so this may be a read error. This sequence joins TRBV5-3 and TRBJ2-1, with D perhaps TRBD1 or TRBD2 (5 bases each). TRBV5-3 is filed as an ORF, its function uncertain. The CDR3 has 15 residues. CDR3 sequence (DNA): TGTGCCAGCAGCAGGGACGAGGGCCTTTACAATGAGCCGTTCTTC. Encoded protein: CASSRDEGLYNEPFF.

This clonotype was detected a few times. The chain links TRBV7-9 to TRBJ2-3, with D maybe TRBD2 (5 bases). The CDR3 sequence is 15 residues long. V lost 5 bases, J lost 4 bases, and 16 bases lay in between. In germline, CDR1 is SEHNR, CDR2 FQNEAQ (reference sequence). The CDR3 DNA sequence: TGTGCCAGCAGCCCGGAGGTCTATGTTGCAGATACGCAGTATTTT. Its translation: CASSPEVYVADTQYF.

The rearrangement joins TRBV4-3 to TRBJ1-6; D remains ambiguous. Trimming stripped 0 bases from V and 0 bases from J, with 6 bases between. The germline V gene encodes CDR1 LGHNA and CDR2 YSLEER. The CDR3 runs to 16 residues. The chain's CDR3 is CASSQDASSYNSPLHF. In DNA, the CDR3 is TGCGCCAGCAGCCAAGATGCCAGCTCCTATAATTCACCCCTCCACTTT.

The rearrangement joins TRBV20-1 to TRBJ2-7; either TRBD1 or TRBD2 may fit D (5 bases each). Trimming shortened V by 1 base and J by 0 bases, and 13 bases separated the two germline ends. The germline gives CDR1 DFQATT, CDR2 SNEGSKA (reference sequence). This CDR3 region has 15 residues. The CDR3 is CSARGLGDPSYEQYF. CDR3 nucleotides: TGCAGTGCTAGAGGTCTGGGGGACCCCTCCTACGAGCAGTACTTC.

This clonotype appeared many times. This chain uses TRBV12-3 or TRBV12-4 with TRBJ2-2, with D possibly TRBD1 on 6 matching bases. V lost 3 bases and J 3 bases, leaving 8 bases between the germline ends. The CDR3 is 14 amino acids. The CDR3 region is CASSFTGYTGELFF. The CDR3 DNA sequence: TGTGCCAGCAGTTTCACAGGGTACACCGGGGAGCTGTTTTTT.

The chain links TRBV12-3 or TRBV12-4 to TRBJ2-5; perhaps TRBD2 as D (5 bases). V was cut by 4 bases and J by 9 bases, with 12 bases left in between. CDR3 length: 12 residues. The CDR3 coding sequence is TGTGCCAGCAGTTCGGGTGAACTAGCCCAGTACTTC. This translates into CASSSGELAQYF.

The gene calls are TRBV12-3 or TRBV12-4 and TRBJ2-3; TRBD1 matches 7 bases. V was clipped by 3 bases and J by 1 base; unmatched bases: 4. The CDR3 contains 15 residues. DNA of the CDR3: TGTGCCAGCAGTTTTAAGGGGGCGGGCACAGATACGCAGTATTTT. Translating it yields CASSFKGAGTDTQYF.

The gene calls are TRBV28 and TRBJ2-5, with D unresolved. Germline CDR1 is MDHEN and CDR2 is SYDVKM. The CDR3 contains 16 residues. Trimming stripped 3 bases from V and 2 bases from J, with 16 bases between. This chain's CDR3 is CASSFSGFEVQETQYF. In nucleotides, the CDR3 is TGTGCCAGCAGTTTTTCCGGCTTTGAGGTACAAGAGACCCAGTACTTC.